The subject of this entry is one T cell receptor beta chain. What it binds is not known. This sample is part of a study of monozygotic twins with inflammatory bowel disease. Study-level points and caveats: Resolution of different T cell subtypes was not achieved. By inverse Simpson index, TCRbeta diversity was lower in IBD patients than in healthy co-twins.

The CDR3 loop spans 14 amino acids. Germline CDR1 reads MNHEY; CDR2 reads SMNVEV (reference sequence). TCRdb processed the 5' RACE reads again and assigns one entry to each CDR3 protein, with no DNA. With some 450,000 distinct CDR3 sequences in the sample, the ten largest clones hold roughly 2.3%. The sequence was collected from a human donor with ulcerative colitis or Crohn's disease, or a healthy co-twin of an affected twin (not recorded which). The rearrangement joins TRBV27 to TRBJ2-3; absent DNA, TCRdb's TRBD2 call cannot be checked. Material: blood. CDR3 loop: CASSLSLGGPLEYF.